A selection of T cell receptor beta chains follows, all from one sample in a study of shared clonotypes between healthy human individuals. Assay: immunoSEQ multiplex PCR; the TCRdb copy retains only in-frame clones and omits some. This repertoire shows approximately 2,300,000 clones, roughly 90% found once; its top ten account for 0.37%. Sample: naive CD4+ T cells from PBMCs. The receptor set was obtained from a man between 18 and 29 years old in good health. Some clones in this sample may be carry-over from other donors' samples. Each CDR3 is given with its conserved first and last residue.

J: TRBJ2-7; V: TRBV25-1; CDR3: CASSGTGPYEQYF
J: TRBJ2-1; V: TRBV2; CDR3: CASTEERGYNEQFF
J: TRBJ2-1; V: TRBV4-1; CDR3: CASSQEGGRVNYNEQFF
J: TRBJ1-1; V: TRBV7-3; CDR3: CASSPGGAGDTEAFF
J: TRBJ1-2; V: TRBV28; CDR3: CAIRKHYGYTF
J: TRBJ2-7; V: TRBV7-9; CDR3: CASSRIAMHEQYF
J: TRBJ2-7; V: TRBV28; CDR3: CASSSGQDPYEQYF
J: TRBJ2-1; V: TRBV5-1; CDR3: CASSVTDNEQFF
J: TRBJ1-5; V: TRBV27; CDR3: CASSRTGGNQPQHF
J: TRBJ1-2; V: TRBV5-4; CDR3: CASSSKKTGGNYGYTF
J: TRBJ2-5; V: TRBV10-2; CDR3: CASSESHGQGETQYF
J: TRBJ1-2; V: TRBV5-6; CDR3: CASRSEGGPYGYTF
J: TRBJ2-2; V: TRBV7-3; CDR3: CASSSIRLAGPGELFF
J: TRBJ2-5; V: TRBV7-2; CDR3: CASSLTREETQYF